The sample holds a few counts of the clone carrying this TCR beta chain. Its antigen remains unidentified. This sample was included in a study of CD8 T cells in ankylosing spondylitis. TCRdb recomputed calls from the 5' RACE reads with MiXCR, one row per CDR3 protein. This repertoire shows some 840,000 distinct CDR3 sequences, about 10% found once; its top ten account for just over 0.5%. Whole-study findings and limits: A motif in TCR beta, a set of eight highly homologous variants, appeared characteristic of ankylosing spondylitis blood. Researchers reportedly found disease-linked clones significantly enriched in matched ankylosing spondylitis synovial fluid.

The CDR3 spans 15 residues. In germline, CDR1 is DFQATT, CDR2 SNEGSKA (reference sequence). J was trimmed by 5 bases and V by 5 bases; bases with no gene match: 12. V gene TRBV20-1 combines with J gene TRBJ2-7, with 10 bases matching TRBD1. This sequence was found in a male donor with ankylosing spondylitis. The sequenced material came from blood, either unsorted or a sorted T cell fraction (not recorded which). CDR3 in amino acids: CSARNPGQGTHEQYF. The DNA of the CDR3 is TGCAGTGCTCGGAACCCGGGACAGGGGACCCACGAGCAGTACTTC.